This T cell receptor (beta chain) was identified in a study of T-cell memory formation after mild COVID-19. Study-level points and caveats: CD4+ contracting clones lay mainly in CM and EM, CD8+ ones in EMRA.

Turning to this clonotype: Its antigen is currently unknown.

The CDR3 contains 14 residues. Between the trimmed V and J ends, which lost 2 bases and 10 bases, there was a span of 17 bases. Germline lookup yields CDR1 DFQATT and CDR2 SNEGSKA (reference sequence). TCRdb re-called the 5' RACE reads with MiXCR, one entry per CDR3 protein. The sample shows 400,000 to 500,000 distinct CDR3 sequences, approximately 25% of them seen only once. The genes are TRBV20-1 and TRBJ2-2, with D unclear. The receptor was derived from an adult woman who had mild COVID-19 (a few samples of this study predate the infection). Cell type and time point are not known. Sequencing used PBMCs or a T cell subset sorted from them (not recorded which). The CDR3 region is CSARSGLQSVELFF. CDR3 DNA sequence: TGCAGTGCTAGATCCGGCTTACAATCCGTGGAGCTGTTTTTT.